This TCR beta chain is drawn from a study of identical twins (TCRdb year 2016). About the study as a whole: To test whether fetal clonotypes persist, this study deep-sequenced TCR alpha and beta repertoires from monozygotic twins, from unrelated adults of various ages, and from cord blood. Replicate twin experiments were performed at different times using different library preparation protocols to rule out contamination.

The research as a whole found: Out-of-frame TCR alpha sequences shared between twins showed an excess of low generation-probability sequences compared with coincidental sharing between unrelated individuals. Because the same donors could not be followed over many years, the conclusions relied on cross-sectional statistical analysis. In monozygotic twins, recombination models systematically underestimated out-of-frame TCR alpha sharing, but the models matched the sharing seen between unrelated individuals. Excess twin sharing in beta out-of-frame sequences was weaker because fewer shared sequences lowered the signal-to-noise ratio. Fewer insertions were carried by abundant cord blood beta clonotypes; a weaker similar trend was observed in young adult naive repertoires, while no such trend was observed in memory repertoires. Invariant T cells such as MAIT and iNKT could partly confound zero-insertion analyses, although diverse VJ usage argued against such confounding for most clonotypes.

Only healthy Caucasian donors were included. The twin cohort comprised three pairs of female monozygotic twins, all aged roughly 18 to 29 years. Peripheral blood mononuclear cells were the source from which RNA for the TCR libraries was isolated. Libraries came from 5' RACE. The data were produced on an Illumina HiSeq 2000. Template switching added a universal primer binding site, and the final cDNA carried a unique molecular identifier that allowed TCR cDNA molecules to be counted accurately. Specific primers in the conserved constant-segment region were used to synthesize first-strand cDNA for the TCR alpha and beta chains. To control for contamination, each cDNA library was double barcoded with a SMART-Mk sample barcode plus Illumina barcodes. TruSeq adapter sequences, together with Illumina sample barcodes, were added in two successive PCR steps. The Illumina HiSeq platform was used with custom primers to sequence TCR alpha and beta cDNA libraries. The authors' analysis ran thus. Raw reads were processed with MiGEC to extract unique molecular identifiers, and MiXCR was used to determine CDR3 positions. Recombination models were inferred per individual with the repgenHMM and IGoR tools using an EM algorithm. Shared clonotypes were analyzed with the tcR package in R, and sharing was normalized by the product of cloneset sizes. To study raw recombination free of thymic and clonal selection effects, out-of-frame nonproductive sequences were analyzed. Clones were called with MiXCR by TCRdb after fastp trimmed the public reads at Q25, and only in-frame beta chains were retained. Every entry covers one CDR3 protein and lists the most common genes and DNA from its rows. None of the V and J calls come from the authors' own analysis; TCRdb made them. The sample table holds hundreds of thousands of distinct CDR3 sequences, of which 21% were seen once. Around 4.5% of the sample lies in the top ten.

This clonotype was seen repeatedly, ten times or more. Its antigen is unknown. Per-nucleotide qualities are absent, and no much larger clonotype sits a single base away. The germline V gene gives CDR1 as MGHDK and CDR2 as SYGVNS. A distance of 6 bases separates the germline ends of V and J, which lose 2 bases and 8 bases respectively. Counted from cysteine to phenylalanine, this CDR3 has 11 amino acids. This entry keeps only the CDR3 DNA: 33 bases, framed from base 1. The data also belong to a second study, concerning T cells expressing NK-cell markers. Taken from the second paper: TCR beta-chain repertoires were profiled in sorted CD3+CD56+NKG2C+, CD3+CD56+NKG2C- and CD3+CD56-NKG2C+ T-cell subsets from about 8 donors. Seven of the eight sequenced donors were HCMV-seropositive and one was HCMV-seronegative. In several experiments an anti-gammadeltaTCR antibody was added to restrict sorting to alphabetaTCR-expressing T cells. In six donors, the dominant CD3+CD56+NKG2C+ clonotypes were among the top 10 CD8+ clonotypes and accounted for about 1.0-7.5% of CD8+ T cells. Those dominant clonotypes were again the most abundant among CD3+CD56-NKG2C+ cells in a handful of donors, at about 28.3-65%. It remained unclear whether the expanded NKG2C-expressing T cell clones were specific for HCMV antigens. All eight donors whose samples were sequenced were randomly selected healthy volunteers, three of them men and five women. To determine HCMV serostatus, a commercial ELISA kit was used to detect HCMV-specific IgG in serum. For a handful of donors, bulk peripheral blood T-cell repertoires were also sequenced from unsorted PBMC. Reads were demultiplexed and grouped by UMI with MIGEC, and clonotypes were assembled and quantified with MiTCR. Only TCR cDNA sequences supported by at least two reads were kept to exclude erroneous sequences. The tcR package was used for downstream repertoire analysis, and clonotypes were matched between fractions using CDR3 nucleotide sequence together with V segment. VDJmatch was used to annotate antigen specificity against VDJdb, with one amino acid substitution allowed in CDR3.

The chain is made from TRBV25-1 and TRBJ1-2, with the D segment identity uncertain. The source of this sequence is a young woman in good health. Source material: PBMCs. The CDR3 protein: CASSEARGYTF. The sequenced DNA: TGTGCCAGCAGTGAAGCGAGGGGCTACACCTTC.